This T cell receptor (beta chain) was captured by sequencing in a study of T cells in tuberculosis (dated by TCRdb to 2016 to 2019). About the investigation overall: To characterize T cells specific for the mycobacterial lipid antigen glucose monomycolate (GMM), the study used CD1B tetramers together with high-throughput TCR immunosequencing.

Summary of the overall study and its limitations: T cells that bind the CD1B-GMM tetramer with low affinity may have been missed by the stringent sort gate.

Note on this clone: Base-call qualities are not available, and no considerably larger clone is one nucleotide away.

TCR-alpha and TCR-beta chains were sequenced unpaired, so chain pairing information was not available. The immunoSEQ multiplex PCR assay was used to generate TCR libraries, with TCR-beta and/or TCR-alpha/delta assays applied to each sample. Amplified TCR libraries were sequenced on the Illumina high-throughput platform. Processing in the source paper ran as follows. Clustering and dimensionality reduction were performed using pairwise TCRdist distances among GMM-specific receptors from ex vivo sorted or in vitro expanded T cells. Sequence motifs defined by gene usage and CDR3 content were checked for enrichment by comparing tetramer-positive and tetramer-negative populations. Entries here come from immuneACCESS through TCRdb and include only in-frame sequences with V and J called. Some clones fail to appear in such tables; in the studies checked, an unresolved V gene covers under half of the shortfall, and the cause of the remainder is unknown. The V and J calls and clone size are taken from that table; D and trimming were inferred from the DNA. The sample has some 90,000 clones on record, approximately 90% of them singletons. Clones ranked in the top ten supply approximately 2% of the sample.

The CDR1 and CDR2 encoded by the germline V gene are SGHTA and FQGNSA. Compared with germline, V lacks 3 bases and J lacks 2 bases; bases without a gene match: 7. From the cysteine through the phenylalanine, the CDR3 covers 16 amino acids. Only the CDR3 DNA stays, 48 bases, in frame from base 1. Thawed, overnight-rested PBMC were stained with GMM-loaded CD1B tetramer, a Live/Dead dye and anti-CD3, then sorted on a FACS Aria II. The CD1B tetramers were loaded with C32 glucose monomycolate that had been purified from Rhodococcus equi. Before cryopreservation, the PBMC later used for tetramer sorting had been depleted of CD14-expressing monocytes as part of a separate study. From each donor, approximately 92,000 tetramer-negative cells were sorted and analyzed together with the tetramer-positive cells. Antigen-specific T cells were sorted from a few healthy South African adults using GMM-loaded CD1B tetramers.

The sample was CD1b-GMM tetramer-negative cells sorted from PBMCs. This sample's cell subset or site label indicates: T cells not binding CD1B-GMM tetramer, sorted from same donor. The source of this sequence is an adult woman with latent tuberculosis. The rearranged chain carries TRBV7-2 and TRBJ2-3, with TRBD2 matching 8 junction bases. The base sequence is TGTGCCAGCAGCTTTTTAGCGGGGCGACTCACAGATACGCAGTATTTT. Translated, this gives CASSFLAGRLTDTQYF.